Following are 18 T cell receptor beta chains from one sample sequenced in a study of neurological immune-mediated disorders. TCRdb independently ran MiXCR on the 5' RACE reads; one entry per CDR3 protein. Of under 75,000 distinct CDR3 sequences in the sample, around 5.1% were seen once. Sequencing was done on a sample of PBMCs. These receptors all stem from a human donor with multiple sclerosis. The donor label of this sample is uncertain.

This clonotype was observed many times. This chain connects TRBV10-3 to TRBJ1-1; maybe TRBD1 (6 bases). V lost 2 bases and J 2 bases, leaving 15 bases between the germline ends. The CDR3 spans 16 residues. CDR1 is ENHRY and CDR2 is SYGVKD in the germline V gene. As DNA, the CDR3 is TGTGCCATCAGTGAGCTCCCACAGGGCCGAAACACTGAAGCTTTCTTT. Encoded protein: CAISELPQGRNTEAFF.

A few counts support this clonotype. This sequence joins TRBV5-4 and TRBJ2-1, with 16 bases aligning to TRBD2. CDR1 is SGHNT, CDR2 YYREEE, per germline (reference sequence). The CDR3 is 16 residues long. J was trimmed by 5 bases and V by 3 bases; bases with no gene match: 2. The CDR3 sequence is CASSSGLAGGNNEQFF. In DNA, the CDR3 is TGTGCCAGCAGCTCGGGACTAGCGGGGGGGAACAATGAGCAGTTCTTC.

This clonotype came up many times. This sequence joins TRBV5-1 and TRBJ1-2; a weak D match, TRBD1 (5 bases). Per germline, CDR1 SGHRS and CDR2 YFSETQ. The CDR3 consists of 13 residues. Trimming removed 9 bases at V and 4 bases at J, with 16 bases between. The CDR3 nucleotides read TGCGCCACCACCCGGGACGAAACCTATGGCTACACCTTC. It is translated as CATTRDETYGYTF.

This clonotype was detected ten times or more. The V gene is TRBV5-1, the J gene TRBJ1-1, with TRBD1 identical over 8 bases. This CDR3 has 14 amino acids. V dropped 7 bases and J dropped 1; count of bases not matched to a gene: 6. Germline V gene data show CDR1 as SGHRS and CDR2 as YFSETQ. The CDR3 reads CASQTGEWNTEAFF. In DNA, the CDR3 is TGCGCCAGCCAGACAGGGGAGTGGAACACTGAAGCTTTCTTT.

The table lists this clonotype with many counts. V is TRBV29-1 and J is TRBJ2-5; D tentatively reads TRBD1 or TRBD2 (5 bases each). Per the germline V gene, CDR1 is SQVTM and CDR2 is ANQGSEA. The CDR3 is made up of 15 amino acids. V lost 4 bases and J 5 bases, leaving 20 bases between the germline ends. The CDR3 loop reads CSVVKQGFEGETQYF. As DNA, the CDR3 is TGCAGCGTTGTGAAGCAGGGCTTTGAGGGGGAGACCCAGTACTTC.

This clonotype was observed at least ten times. The genes are TRBV4-1 and TRBJ1-6; D is unresolved. Per germline, CDR1 MGHRA and CDR2 YSYEKL. The CDR3 loop spans 13 amino acids. Deletions cut 0 bases from V and 8 bases from J, with 5 bases between. CDR3 in amino acids: CASSQDVDSPLHF. For the CDR3, the DNA is TGCGCCAGCAGCCAAGATGTGGATTCACCCCTCCACTTT.

This clonotype was recorded at least ten times. The chain recombines TRBV5-1 with TRBJ1-5; D is unresolved. The V gene's germline CDR1 is SGHRS and CDR2 YFSETQ. The CDR3 contains 16 residues. V lost 5 bases and J lost 0, with 15 bases in between. The CDR3: CASSKDGTHSNQPQHF. DNA for the CDR3: TGCGCCAGCAGTAAAGACGGAACCCATAGCAATCAGCCCCAGCATTTT. Based on the CDR3 plus reference TRBV5-1 and TRBJ1-5, the full variable domain is KAGVTQTPRYLIKTRGQQVTLSCSPISGHRSVSWYQQTPGQGLQFLFEYFSETQRNKGNFPGRFSGRQFSNSRSEMNVSTLELGDSALYLCASSKDGTHSNQPQHFGDGTRLSIL.

This clonotype was detected ten times or more. The chain carries TRBV3-1 and TRBJ1-5; D is unresolved. V lost 2 bases and J 4 bases, leaving 3 bases between the germline ends. There are 12 residues in the CDR3. CDR1 and CDR2 (germline): LGHDT, YNNKEL (reference sequence). CDR3 amino acids: CASSQINQPQHF. The CDR3 DNA reads as TGTGCCAGCAGCCAAATTAATCAGCCCCAGCATTTT.

Ten or more counts support this clonotype. The chain links TRBV29-1 to TRBJ1-1; D unresolved. The V and J ends lost 5 bases and 1 base respectively, with 14 bases between them. The CDR3 spans 14 residues. Germline V gene data show CDR1 as SQVTM and CDR2 as ANQGSEA. CDR3 coding DNA: TGCAGCGTTCCGGGGTGGACGGGGAACACTGAAGCTTTCTTT. Translating gives CSVPGWTGNTEAFF. Full variable domain (rest looked up from reference TRBV29-1 and TRBJ1-1): SAVISQKPSRDICQRGTSLTIQCQVDSQVTMMFWYRQQPGQSLTLIATANQGSEATYESGFVIDKFPISRPNLTFSTLTVSNMSPEDSSIYLCSVPGWTGNTEAFFGQGTRLTVV.

This clonotype was seen at least ten times. V and J are TRBV7-9 and TRBJ2-1; maybe TRBD2 (6 bases). The CDR3 covers 12 residues. Looked up from germline, CDR1 is SEHNR and CDR2 is FQNEAQ (reference sequence). The ends were cut back, 3 bases at V and 6 bases at J, with 6 bases in the middle. CDR3 sequence (DNA): TGTGCCAGCAGCTTGGAGGGCAATGAGCAGTTCTTC. As protein: CASSLEGNEQFF.

This clonotype was seen repeatedly, ten times or more. The chain has TRBV5-1 and TRBJ2-1; 11 bases map to TRBD1. CDR3 length equals 15 residues. The germline V gene has CDR1 SGHRS and CDR2 YFSETQ. The J segment lost 8 bases and the V segment lost 0 bases, leaving 4 bases of the junction unmatched. CDR3 protein: CASSLAPGQGDEQFF. The CDR3 DNA follows: TGCGCCAGCAGCTTGGCCCCGGGACAGGGGGATGAGCAGTTCTTC.

This clonotype was observed at least ten times. The J gene is TRBJ2-5, the V gene TRBV2, with 11 positions matching TRBD1. CDR1 and CDR2 (germline): SNHLY, FYNNEI. CDR3 length equals 14 residues. V was clipped by 3 bases and J by 4 bases; unmatched bases: 1. The CDR3, as DNA: TGTGCCAGCAGTGACGGGACAGGGGGAGAGACCCAGTACTTC. Amino acids: CASSDGTGGETQYF. The full variable domain, rest sourced from reference TRBV2 and TRBJ2-5, is EPEVTQTPSHQVTQMGQEVILRCVPISNHLYFYWYRQILGQKVEFLVSFYNNEISEKSEIFDDQFSVERPDGSNFTLKIRSTKLEDSAMYFCASSDGTGGETQYFGPGTRLLVL.

This clonotype showed up many times. The chain combines TRBV4-1 with TRBJ2-7; D call uncertain. The CDR3 totals 14 residues. In germline, CDR1 is MGHRA, CDR2 YSYEKL. Deletions cut 1 base from V and 0 bases from J, with 7 bases between. The CDR3 sequence is CASSQGRASYEQYF. In DNA form, the CDR3 reads TGCGCCAGCAGCCAAGGCCGGGCCTCCTACGAGCAGTACTTC.

The CDR3 region is CASSLVGGANVLTF. The CDR3 nucleotides are TGCGCCAGCAGCTTGGTAGGTGGGGCCAACGTCCTGACTTTC. The genes are TRBV5-1 and TRBJ2-6; unclear D gene. This CDR3 contains 14 residues. Between the trimmed V and J ends, which lost 0 bases and 3 bases, there was a span of 4 bases. From germline, CDR1 is SGHRS and CDR2 YFSETQ.

This clonotype was seen ten or more times. This sequence joins TRBV5-1 and TRBJ2-3, with TRBD1 identical over 9 bases. This CDR3 has 15 residues. The V gene end was trimmed by 0 bases and the J gene end by 1 base; junction bases not matched to a gene: 0. CDR1 SGHRS and CDR2 YFSETQ come from the germline V gene. The CDR3 DNA reads as TGCGCCAGCAGCTTGGGGACAGGGGGCACAGATACGCAGTATTTT. This gives the protein CASSLGTGGTDTQYF.

This clonotype occurred many times. The chain combines TRBV5-1 with TRBJ1-3, with 12 bases aligning to TRBD1. Trimming took 0 bases from V and 4 from J; bases not matched to a gene: 11. The CDR3 spans 19 residues. Germline CDR1 SGHRS, CDR2 YFSETQ. In nucleotides, the CDR3 is TGCGCCAGCAGCTTGGGTCCCTCCGGGACAGGGGGCTCCGGAAACACCATATATTTT. Its protein is CASSLGPSGTGGSGNTIYF.

Many counts were recorded for this clonotype. This chain connects TRBV20-1 to TRBJ2-3, with 13 bases fitting TRBD2. Trimming at V came to 5 bases and at J to 5 bases, leaving 7 bases not matched to a gene. Germline V gene sequence: CDR1 DFQATT, CDR2 SNEGSKA (reference sequence). The CDR3 spans 15 residues. The CDR3 loop reads CSARLAGGRRDTQYF. Here the CDR3 DNA reads TGCAGTGCTCGACTAGCGGGGGGCCGGAGAGATACGCAGTATTTT.

At least ten counts were recorded for this clonotype. The rearrangement joins TRBV2 to TRBJ2-7; 7 nucleotides match TRBD1. Per the germline V gene, CDR1 is SNHLY and CDR2 is FYNNEI. This CDR3 contains 12 residues. Trimming removed 4 bases from V and 5 bases from J; junction bases left unmatched: 2. The CDR3 reads CASSGQGDEQYF. CDR3 coding DNA: TGTGCCAGCAGTGGACAGGGAGACGAGCAGTACTTC.